These 17 T cell receptor beta chains were sequenced from one sample in a study of OX40 agonist ivuxolimab in advanced cancers. Clones were sequenced by immunoSEQ multiplex PCR, and TCRdb holds only the in-frame ones, with some missing. The sample includes around 35,000 clones, roughly 80% of them seen just once. The specimen was CD4+ or CD8+ T cells sorted from blood, collected in a trial of the OX40 agonist ivuxolimab. The receptors stem from an adult with an advanced solid tumor such as melanoma, head and neck, liver or kidney cancer.

This chain uses TRBV4-1 with TRBJ2-1; TRBD1 matches at 7 bases. This CDR3 has 16 residues. V lost 3 bases and J lost 2; bases outside the gene matches: 7. The V gene's germline CDR1 is MGHRA and CDR2 YSYEKL. CDR3 DNA sequence: TGCGCCAGCAGCCACGTCGGACAGGACCCCTACAATGAGCAGTTCTTC. Its translation is CASSHVGQDPYNEQFF.

The chain combines TRBV5-1 with TRBJ1-1, with 7 bases lining up with TRBD1. There are 16 residues in the CDR3. V lost 4 bases and J lost 0; bases outside the gene matches: 9. Germline V lookup: CDR1 SGHRS, CDR2 YFSETQ. The CDR3 sequence is CASSQGEGNMNTEAFF. The CDR3 DNA reads as TGCGCCAGCAGCCAGGGGGAGGGGAATATGAACACTGAAGCTTTCTTT. Combining the CDR3 with reference TRBV5-1 and TRBJ1-1 gives the whole variable domain KAGVTQTPRYLIKTRGQQVTLSCSPISGHRSVSWYQQTPGQGLQFLFEYFSETQRNKGNFPGRFSGRQFSNSRSEMNVSTLELGDSALYLCASSQGEGNMNTEAFFGQGTRLTVV.

The rearrangement links TRBV6-6 to TRBJ2-5; D is uncertain. The J call could be wrong; TRBJ2-7 is a better fit for the DNA end. In germline, CDR1 is MNHNY, CDR2 SVGAGI (reference sequence). This CDR3 comprises 14 residues. In nucleotides, the CDR3 is TGTGCCAGCAGTTATTTCGACGGTACCTACGAGCAGTACTTC. Translation gives CASSYFDGTYEQYF.

The J gene is TRBJ1-5, the V gene TRBV5-1; D uncertain. The V gene lost 0 bases and the J gene lost 0 bases, with 7 bases spanning the gap. The CDR3 length is 15 residues. CDR1 is SGHRS, CDR2 YFSETQ, per germline. CDR3: CASSLEGRSNQPQHF. CDR3 bases: TGCGCCAGCAGCTTGGAGGGTCGTAGCAATCAGCCCCAGCATTTT.

CDR3 DNA: TGTGCCAGCGCCTATAGGACTAACTATGGCTACACCTTC. It codes for CASAYRTNYGYTF. The chain employs TRBV27 and TRBJ1-2; D not resolved. Between the trimmed V and J ends, which lost 8 bases and 0 bases, there was a span of 10 bases. The germline CDR1 and CDR2 sequences are MNHEY and SMNVEV (reference sequence). CDR3 length equals 13 residues.

This chain links TRBV18 with TRBJ1-1; 8 nucleotides agree with TRBD1. Germline V gene data show CDR1 as KGHSH and CDR2 as LQKENI. V was pared by 6 bases and J by 3 bases, with 6 bases of the junction left unmatched. The CDR3 runs 14 residues. The DNA of the CDR3 is TGTGCCAGCTCTAGGACAGGGACCGACACTGAAGCTTTCTTT. As protein: CASSRTGTDTEAFF.

The chain is built from TRBV15 and TRBJ2-3; TRBD1 agrees at 10 bases. The germline CDR1 and CDR2 sequences are LNHNV and YYDKDF (reference sequence). The CDR3 is 16 residues long. The V and J ends lost 4 bases and 3 bases, in that order; junction bases with no gene match: 7. The CDR3 here is CATSKRQGARTDTQYF. DNA for the CDR3: TGTGCCACCAGCAAACGACAGGGGGCGAGAACAGATACGCAGTATTTT.

This clone was observed once. The rearrangement uses TRBV18 and TRBJ1-2; D is uncertain. Germline CDR1 is KGHSH and CDR2 is LQKENI. V lost 6 bases to trimming and J lost 5 bases, with 10 bases between them. This CDR3 has 12 residues. Here the CDR3 DNA reads TGTGCCAGCTCGCCTGACATTTATGGCTACACCTTC. This translates into CASSPDIYGYTF.

The V gene is TRBV7-9, the J gene TRBJ2-3; TRBD1 agrees at 8 bases. Losses at the gene ends were 10 bases for V and 2 bases for J; bases not matched to a gene: 14. This CDR3 has 16 residues. Per the germline V gene, CDR1 is SEHNR and CDR2 is FQNEAQ (reference sequence). Written as DNA, the CDR3 is TGTGCCATTCCGACAGGGGCCGACTATTACACAGATACGCAGTATTTT. Amino acids: CAIPTGADYYTDTQYF.

The chain carries TRBV6-5 and TRBJ1-2; D call uncertain. Germline values: CDR1 MNHEY, CDR2 SVGAGI. Trimming took 5 bases from V and 4 from J, leaving 11 bases between them. The CDR3 is 13 residues long. In DNA, the CDR3 is TGTGCCAGCAGTAAGGATGGCCTCTATGGCTACACCTTC. It is translated as CASSKDGLYGYTF.

V is TRBV7-8 and J is TRBJ2-2; 9 bases match TRBD2. The junction had 13 bases not matched to a gene; V was cut back by 4 bases and J by 4 bases. The germline V gene has CDR1 SGHVS and CDR2 FQNEAQ. The CDR3 is 18 residues long. For the CDR3, the DNA is TGTGCCAGCAGCTCAAGCGGCGGGGGGGCGAGTTTCACCGGGGAGCTGTTTTTT. Translating it yields CASSSSGGGASFTGELFF.

This clone occurred once. The chain uses TRBV5-6 and TRBJ2-2, with D perhaps given as TRBD1 or TRBD2 (5 bases each). V lost 4 bases to trimming and J lost 3 bases, with 13 bases between them. Germline CDR1 reads SGHDT; CDR2 reads YYEEEE. The length of the CDR3 is 15 residues. The CDR3 DNA is TGTGCCAGCAGCCTGCTGGGGGTGGACACCGGGGAGCTGTTTTTT. This translates into CASSLLGVDTGELFF.

The sample holds one count of this clone. J is TRBJ2-1 and V is TRBV6-1; 7 bases agree with TRBD1. CDR3 length: 17 amino acids. Germline CDR1 is MNHNS and CDR2 is SASEGT. Trimming took 4 bases from V and 5 from J; bases not matched to a gene: 14. CDR3 loop: CASSGTLDRVYHNEQFF. CDR3 DNA sequence: TGTGCCAGCAGTGGGACCTTAGACAGGGTATACCACAATGAGCAGTTCTTC.

This chain connects TRBV5-6 to TRBJ2-7, with 7 nucleotides matching TRBD2. Unmatched junction bases numbered 15, after V lost 1 base and J lost 8 bases. CDR1 is SGHDT, CDR2 YYEEEE, per germline. The CDR3 loop spans 16 amino acids. CDR3 loop: CASSLTQLLGGWKQYF. CDR3 nucleotides: TGTGCCAGCAGCTTGACGCAGCTTCTGGGAGGGTGGAAGCAGTACTTC.

The V and J genes are TRBV30 and TRBJ1-2; D ambiguous. CDR3 size: 11 residues. V shed 5 bases and J shed 4 bases, with 8 bases lying between them. Per the germline V gene, CDR1 is GTSNPN and CDR2 is SVGIG (reference sequence). The chain's CDR3 is CAWSSTYGYTF. DNA of the CDR3: TGTGCCTGGTCCTCTACCTATGGCTACACCTTC.

The chain uses TRBV7-8 and TRBJ2-3; D perhaps matches TRBD2 (6 bases). V lost 2 bases and J 1 base, leaving 10 bases between the germline ends. Germline V lookup: CDR1 SGHVS, CDR2 FQNEAQ. The CDR3 is 15 amino acids. The CDR3 sequence: CASSLWDSGTDTQYF. DNA of the CDR3: TGTGCCAGCAGCTTATGGGACTCGGGCACAGATACGCAGTATTTT.

The J gene is TRBJ2-7, the V gene TRBV5-1, with D perhaps being TRBD1 or TRBD2 (5 bases each). Germline CDR1 and CDR2: SGHRS and YFSETQ. CDR3 length: 13 residues. V was trimmed by 3 bases and J by 5 bases, leaving 12 bases between them. CDR3 protein: CASSSPGSNEQYF. Written as DNA, the CDR3 is TGCGCCAGCAGCTCCCCAGGGAGCAACGAGCAGTACTTC.